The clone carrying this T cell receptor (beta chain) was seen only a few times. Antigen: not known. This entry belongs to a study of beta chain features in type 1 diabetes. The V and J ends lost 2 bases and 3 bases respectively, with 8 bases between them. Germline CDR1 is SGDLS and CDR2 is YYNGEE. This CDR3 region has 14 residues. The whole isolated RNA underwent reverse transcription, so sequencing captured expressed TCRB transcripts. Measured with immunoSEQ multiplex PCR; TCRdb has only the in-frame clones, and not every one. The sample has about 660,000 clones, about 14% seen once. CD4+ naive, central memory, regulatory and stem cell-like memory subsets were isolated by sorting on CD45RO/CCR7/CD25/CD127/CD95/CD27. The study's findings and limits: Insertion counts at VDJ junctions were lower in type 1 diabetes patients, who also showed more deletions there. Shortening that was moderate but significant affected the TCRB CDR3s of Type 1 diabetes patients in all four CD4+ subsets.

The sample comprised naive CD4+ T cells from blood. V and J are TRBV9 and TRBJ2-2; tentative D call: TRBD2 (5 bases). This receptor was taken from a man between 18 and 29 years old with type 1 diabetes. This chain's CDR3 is CASSVHGDTGELFF. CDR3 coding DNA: TGTGCCAGCAGCGTTCACGGGGACACCGGGGAGCTGTTTTTT.